This entry lists 25 T cell receptor beta chains sequenced from one sample in a study of T cells in Graves' hyperthyroidism and ophthalmopathy. Amplification yielded TCR beta CDR3 regions, with RNA transcripts as the source. First-round RT-PCR targeting the TCR CDR3 was performed with the HTBI primer set. TCRdb independently ran MiXCR on the multiplex PCR reads; one entry per CDR3 protein. The data contain about 300,000 distinct CDR3 sequences, approximately 18% of them singletons. What was sequenced was blood. The receptors here all came from a man aged 50 to 59 with Graves' ophthalmopathy.

This clonotype was seen ten or more times. The chain links TRBV3-1 to TRBJ2-1; 13 bases match TRBD2. The CDR3 is 15 residues long. V trimming: 1 base; J trimming: 7 bases; junction bases outside the gene matches: 1. The germline V gene encodes CDR1 LGHDT and CDR2 YNNKEL (reference sequence). The CDR3 region is CASSQGTSGSNEQFF. The CDR3 coding sequence is TGTGCCAGCAGCCAAGGGACTAGCGGGAGTAATGAGCAGTTCTTC.

The chain links TRBV20-1 to TRBJ1-4, with TRBD1 as a possible D gene (5 bases). The CDR3 has 13 residues. V gave up 2 bases and J gave up 7 bases, with 11 bases separating them. Germline V gene sequence: CDR1 DFQATT, CDR2 SNEGSKA (reference sequence). CDR3 loop: CSARRRGGEKLFF. As DNA, the CDR3 is TGCAGTGCTAGAAGGAGGGGAGGTGAAAAACTGTTTTTT.

In this sample, this clonotype turned up many times. J is TRBJ1-5 and V is TRBV12-3 or TRBV12-4; D gene ambiguous. CDR3 length equals 12 residues. Trimming pared 1 base from V and 6 bases from J, leaving 4 bases between. The CDR3 DNA follows: TGTGCCAGCAGTTTAGAGGGTCAGCCCCAGCATTTT. This codes for CASSLEGQPQHF.

This clonotype was counted at least ten times. The chain combines TRBV27 with TRBJ2-2; D might be TRBD1 or TRBD2, each matching 6 bases. The germline V and J ends were trimmed by 5 bases and 4 bases, with 11 bases remaining between them. The germline gives CDR1 MNHEY, CDR2 SMNVEV (reference sequence). The CDR3 consists of 14 residues. CDR3 loop: CASSGGGATGELFF. CDR3 nucleotide sequence: TGTGCCAGCAGTGGGGGCGGGGCCACCGGGGAGCTGTTTTTT.

This clonotype was observed a few times. The chain carries TRBV27 and TRBJ2-4; either TRBD1 or TRBD2 may fit D (5 bases each). Trimming pared 5 bases from V and 7 bases from J, leaving 18 bases between. Germline V gene lookup returns CDR1 MNHEY and CDR2 SMNVEV (reference sequence). This CDR3 has 15 amino acids. CDR3 sequence reads: CASSPRSGATNIQYF. The CDR3 nucleotides are TGTGCCAGCAGTCCAAGATCCGGGGCCACGAACATTCAGTACTTC.

The CDR3 protein is CASSPLLGSDGYTF. CDR3 nucleotide sequence: TGTGCCAGCAGCCCATTACTCGGATCCGATGGCTACACCTTC. This chain uses TRBV7-9 with TRBJ1-2; no definite D call. With 5 bases removed from V and 6 bases from J, the gap between germline ends came to 16 bases. CDR1 is SEHNR, CDR2 FQNEAQ, per germline (reference sequence). This CDR3 spans 14 amino acids.

This clonotype was observed at least ten times. The rearrangement joins TRBV5-1 to TRBJ1-4, with D maybe TRBD1 (6 bases). The ends were cut back, 5 bases at V and 0 bases at J, with 11 bases in the middle. This CDR3 is built from 15 residues. Germline CDR1 SGHRS, CDR2 YFSETQ. CDR3 DNA: TGCGCCAGCAGGGAACAGGGCGCAACTAATGAAAAACTGTTTTTT. Translation: CASREQGATNEKLFF.

In this sample, this clonotype turned up many times. The rearrangement joins TRBV11-2 to TRBJ1-4, with 7 bases that match TRBD1. This CDR3 has 15 residues. V shed 0 bases, J shed 3 bases, and the junction held 1 base outside the gene matches. Germline CDR1 and CDR2: SGHAT and FQNNGV. CDR3 loop: CASSLEGQSNEKLFF. DNA of the CDR3: TGTGCCAGCAGCTTAGAGGGACAGTCTAATGAAAAACTGTTTTTT.

V usage is TRBV7-8 and J usage is TRBJ1-4; tentatively, D is TRBD1 (6 bases). Germline CDR1 is SGHVS and CDR2 is FQNEAQ. Trimming cost V 2 bases and J 3 bases, with 13 bases left between them. The CDR3 spans 16 residues. The CDR3 sequence is CASSLPTGSANEKLFF. DNA for the CDR3: TGTGCCAGCAGCTTACCTACAGGGTCGGCTAATGAAAAACTGTTTTTT.

The chain couples TRBV2 to TRBJ1-1; D is undetermined. Germline lookup yields CDR1 SNHLY and CDR2 FYNNEI. The CDR3 covers 11 residues. V lost 9 bases, J lost 2 bases, and 7 bases lay in between. CDR3 nucleotides: TGTGCCAGAACCCGAAACACTGAAGCTTTCTTT. Translating gives CARTRNTEAFF.

V usage is TRBV6-1 and J usage is TRBJ2-5; a weak D match, TRBD1 (5 bases). The V end was cut by 7 bases, the J end by 4 bases, with 16 bases between. CDR1 is MNHNS, CDR2 SASEGT, per germline. The CDR3 totals 14 residues. CDR3: CASKESAGPETQYF. The DNA for the CDR3 is TGTGCCAGCAAAGAGTCAGCAGGGCCAGAGACCCAGTACTTC.

Worth noting for this clonotype: A much more abundant neighbour one base away suggests this may be a read error. This is likely a read error, given that the CDR3 carries no conserved phenylalanine or tryptophan at its end. The chain joins TRBV2 to TRBJ2-7, with 9 bases that match TRBD1. The CDR3 has 15 residues. Germline V gene lookup returns CDR1 SNHLY and CDR2 FYNNEI. The J segment lost 1 base and the V segment lost 5 bases, leaving 6 bases of the junction unmatched. CDR3 sequence: CASSYGTGLSYEQYL. DNA for the CDR3: TGTGCCAGCAGTTACGGGACAGGGCTATCCTACGAGCAGTACCTC.

The genes are TRBV12-3 or TRBV12-4 and TRBJ1-2, with 8 bases fitting TRBD1. The CDR3 sequence is 16 residues long. V lost 6 bases to trimming and J lost 7 bases; unmatched junction nucleotides: 16. The CDR3 is CASSHGGAGGVLGYTF. Here the CDR3 DNA reads TGTGCCAGCAGCCATGGTGGAGCAGGGGGCGTCCTTGGCTACACCTTC.

In regard to this clonotype: A read error may be the cause here, since a much bigger clone is one base away. The rearrangement joins TRBV7-9 to TRBJ2-5; TRBD1 is a possible D gene (6 bases). CDR1 and CDR2 (germline): SEHNR, FQNEAQ (reference sequence). The CDR3 is 14 residues long. The CDR3 protein is CASSFKEGQEIQYF. The CDR3 coding sequence is TGTGCCAGCAGCTTTAAAGAGGGACAAGAGATCCAGTACTTC.

This chain connects TRBV20-1 to TRBJ2-1, with 11 bases fitting TRBD1. The CDR3 runs to 17 residues. Trimming took 7 bases from V and 7 from J; bases not matched to a gene: 18. CDR1 DFQATT and CDR2 SNEGSKA come from the germline V gene (reference sequence). The CDR3 reads CSVSVFPGQGASNEQFF. The CDR3 DNA reads as TGCAGTGTTTCGGTTTTCCCAGGACAGGGGGCGAGTAATGAGCAGTTCTTC.

The rearrangement joins TRBV12-3 or TRBV12-4 to TRBJ2-5; D is unclear. There are 16 residues in the CDR3. V was clipped by 6 bases and J by 5 bases, with 22 bases between them. The CDR3 sequence: CASSKLQRTLRETQYF. CDR3 bases: TGTGCCAGCAGCAAATTACAAAGGACCCTTAGGGAGACCCAGTACTTC.

This clonotype was found a few times. Germline is not matched at one junction end, which may reflect a read error. The rearrangement links TRBV12-5 to TRBJ2-1, with D unclear. The CDR3 is 14 residues long. Germline CDR1 is LGHNT and CDR2 is FRNRAP. CDR3 coding DNA: TGTGCTGGTGGTTTGCAACCTGAGTACAATGAGCAGTTCTTC. Its protein is CAGGLQPEYNEQFF.

This clonotype has just a few counts. The J gene is TRBJ2-7, the V gene TRBV7-2; possibly TRBD1 for D (6 bases). Deletions cut 5 bases from V and 7 bases from J, with 12 bases between. CDR1 is SGHTA and CDR2 is FQGNSA in the germline V gene. This CDR3 comprises 12 residues. CDR3 coding DNA: TGTGCCAGCAGCGCGTACAGGGCGGAGCAGTACTTC. It codes for CASSAYRAEQYF. The whole variable domain, filled in from reference TRBV7-2 and TRBJ2-7, reads GAGVSQSPSNKVTEKGKDVELRCDPISGHTALYWYRQSLGQGLEFLIYFQGNSAPDKSGLPSDRFSAERTGGSVSTLTIQRTQQEDSAVYLCASSAYRAEQYFGPGTRLTVT.

This clonotype has a handful of counts. The gene calls are TRBV7-6 and TRBJ2-1; TRBD2 agrees at 7 bases. The CDR3 loop spans 16 amino acids. Germline-derived CDR1 and CDR2 are SGHVS and FNYEAQ. V was pared by 4 bases and J by 0 bases, with 6 bases of the junction left unmatched. The CDR3 sequence: CASSSLRGSSYNEQFF. The CDR3 DNA sequence: TGTGCCAGCAGCTCCCTCCGCGGGAGCTCCTACAATGAGCAGTTCTTC.

The rearrangement uses TRBV28 and TRBJ2-1; the D is unclear. V lost 5 bases to trimming and J lost 0 bases, with 14 bases between them. The CDR3 loop spans 16 amino acids. Germline assignment: CDR1 MDHEN and CDR2 SYDVKM. CDR3 region: CASSTSTESSYNEQFF. In DNA form, the CDR3 reads TGTGCCAGCAGTACCTCGACCGAAAGCTCCTACAATGAGCAGTTCTTC.

In this sample, this clonotype turned up a few times. The chain carries TRBV5-1 and TRBJ2-2, with TRBD1 identical over 8 bases. The ends lost 0 bases at V and 5 bases at J; junction bases unmatched: 15. Germline loops: CDR1 SGHRS, CDR2 YFSETQ. This CDR3 spans 19 amino acids. The CDR3 loop reads CASSLGSGGSLSGTGELFF. DNA for the CDR3: TGCGCCAGCAGCTTGGGGTCAGGGGGCTCCTTGTCAGGAACCGGGGAGCTGTTTTTT.

This clonotype was picked up a small number of times. The chain recombines TRBV30 with TRBJ2-7; 7 bases agree with TRBD2. V was clipped by 4 bases and J by 1 base; unmatched bases: 4. CDR1 GTSNPN and CDR2 SVGIG come from the germline V gene (reference sequence). This CDR3 has 13 amino acids. The CDR3 loop is CAWKSSGSYEQYF. In nucleotides, the CDR3 is TGTGCCTGGAAGTCTAGCGGTTCCTACGAGCAGTACTTC.

Ten or more counts support this clonotype. The V call is TRBV5-1, the J call TRBJ2-7, with no clear D. The CDR3 is 14 amino acids. Deletions cut 2 bases from V and 0 bases from J, with 9 bases between. From germline, CDR1 is SGHRS and CDR2 YFSETQ. CDR3 amino acids: CASSFGLSSYEQYF. Here the CDR3 DNA reads TGCGCCAGCAGCTTCGGTCTAAGCTCCTACGAGCAGTACTTC.

The gene calls are TRBV30 and TRBJ2-1; no definite D call. Per the germline V gene, CDR1 is GTSNPN and CDR2 is SVGIG (reference sequence). V lost 2 bases to trimming and J lost 3 bases, with 5 bases between them. CDR3 size: 12 residues. This CDR3 reads CAWSLDYNEQFF. CDR3 in DNA: TGTGCCTGGAGTCTGGACTACAATGAGCAGTTCTTC.

This clonotype occurred many times. The chain links TRBV7-9 to TRBJ2-7; a possible D gene is TRBD2 (5 bases). This CDR3 is built from 14 residues. CDR1 is SEHNR, CDR2 FQNEAQ, per germline (reference sequence). The germline V and J ends were trimmed by 1 base and 4 bases, with 11 bases remaining between them. In DNA, the CDR3 is TGTGCCAGCAGCTTAGGGGGAGATCGATACGAGCAGTACTTC. Translated: CASSLGGDRYEQYF.